These 16 T cell receptor gamma chains originate from one sample sequenced in a study of gamma-delta T cells after stem cell transplantation. TCRdb re-called the RT-PCR reads via CATT. The sample has approximately 620 gamma-chain clones, roughly 18% seen once. Sequenced sample: gamma-delta T cells. The receptors were gathered from a human donor. It is not recorded whose cells these are; they may come from a transplant donor.

This clone was detected a few times. Since a far larger clone is one base different, this is likely a read error. The identical CDR3 is also encoded by other nucleotide sequences in the sample. The V gene is TRGV4, the J gene TRGJ1 or TRGJ2. As TCRdb names no J gene, one was assigned here on the basis of a DNA match to germline. J lost 3 bases, V lost 4 bases, and 6 bases had no gene match. The CDR3 contains 13 residues. In germline, CDR1 is EGSTGY, CDR2 YDSYTSSV. CDR3 DNA sequence: TGTGCCACCTGGGACGACTCTTATTATAAGAAACTCTTT. Its translation: CATWDDSYYKKLF.

The chain is built from TRGV5 and TRGJ1 or TRGJ2. The J gene, not given by TCRdb, was assigned here from a germline match of the nucleotide sequence. This CDR3 has 12 amino acids. V shed 5 bases and J 1 base; nucleotides not matched to a gene: 2. Looked up from germline, CDR1 is VINAFY and CDR2 is YDVSNSKD. In nucleotides, the CDR3 is TGTGCCACCTGGGTTAATTATTATAAGAAACTCTTT. Its translation is CATWVNYYKKLF.

By sample fraction, this clone is large. This chain connects TRGV9 to TRGJP. The J gene, left out of TCRdb, was set here by checking the DNA against germline. V was clipped by 0 bases and J by 7 bases; unmatched bases: 6. This CDR3 region has 17 residues. Per germline, CDR1 GITISATS and CDR2 ISYDGTV (reference sequence). CDR3 sequence reads: CALWEVRVELGKKIKVF. CDR3 nucleotides: TGTGCCTTGTGGGAGGTGCGCGTGGAGTTGGGCAAAAAAATCAAGGTATTT.

V and J are TRGV9 and TRGJP. No J gene was available from TCRdb, and it was assigned here by a germline match of the DNA. With V trimmed by 2 bases and J by 4 bases, 5 bases remained unmatched. The CDR3 runs to 17 residues. Germline CDR1 is GITISATS and CDR2 is ISYDGTV (reference sequence). The CDR3: CALWEASQELGKKIKVF. Written as DNA, the CDR3 is TGTGCCTTGTGGGAGGCAAGCCAAGAGTTGGGCAAAAAAATCAAGGTATTT.

On this clone itself: The sample carries other DNA sequences with the same CDR3. The rearrangement joins TRGV4 to TRGJ1 or TRGJ2. TCRdb records no J gene; here it was assigned by comparing the DNA to germline. The CDR3 covers 12 residues. Germline CDR1 reads EGSTGY; CDR2 reads YDSYTSSV. J lost 7 bases, V lost 1 base, and 4 bases had no gene match. CDR3 sequence (DNA): TGTGCCACCTGGGATGGATTATATAAGAAACTCTTT. It specifies CATWDGLYKKLF.

By frequency in the sample, this clone is large (0.1 to 1%). Other DNA sequences in this sample translate to the same CDR3. The genes are TRGV9 and TRGJP. The J gene, left out of TCRdb, was set here by checking the DNA against germline. The junction had 0 bases not matched to a gene; V was cut back by 0 bases and J by 7 bases. The germline gives CDR1 GITISATS, CDR2 ISYDGTV (reference sequence). The length of the CDR3 is 15 residues. CDR3 loop: CALWEVELGKKIKVF. The CDR3 DNA is TGTGCCTTGTGGGAGGTGGAGTTGGGCAAAAAAATCAAGGTATTT.

This clone was counted only a few times. This chain joins TRGV9 and TRGJP. TCRdb gives no J gene; it was assigned here by matching the DNA to germline. This CDR3 spans 16 amino acids. Germline V gene lookup returns CDR1 GITISATS and CDR2 ISYDGTV (reference sequence). The junction had 4 bases not matched to a gene; V was cut back by 5 bases and J by 3 bases. DNA for the CDR3: TGTGCCTTGTGGGTTGAGCAAGAGTTGGGCAAAAAAATCAAGGTATTT. It encodes CALWVEQELGKKIKVF.

This clone was counted a few times. J is TRGJP and V is TRGV9. Here the J gene came from matching the DNA to germline, since TCRdb omits it. Germline assignment: CDR1 GITISATS and CDR2 ISYDGTV (reference sequence). J gave up 3 bases and V 2 bases, and 4 bases lay outside the gene matches. This CDR3 is built from 17 residues. This CDR3 reads CALWEAMQELGKKIKVF. The CDR3 DNA sequence: TGTGCCTTGTGGGAGGCTATGCAAGAGTTGGGCAAAAAAATCAAGGTATTT.

This clone is judged medium-sized. Only one base separates this from a far larger clonotype, so it likely reflects a read error. Called V gene: TRGV9; the J gene was not called. CDR3 length: 15 residues. The germline V gene has CDR1 GITISATS and CDR2 ISYDGTV (reference sequence). The CDR3 bases are TGTGCCTTGTGGGAGGTGCGGGTAAGTGATTGGATCAGGACGTTT. It translates to CALWEVRVSDWIRTF.

The chain is built from TRGV9 and TRGJP. The J gene, absent from TCRdb, was called here by matching the DNA to germline. V lost 4 bases to trimming and J lost 4 bases; unmatched junction nucleotides: 7. Germline CDR1 GITISATS, CDR2 ISYDGTV (reference sequence). CDR3 size: 17 residues. CDR3 bases: TGTGCCTTGTGGGAACGGGAACAAGAGTTGGGCAAAAAAATCAAGGTATTT. The encoded protein is CALWEREQELGKKIKVF.

Note on this clone: This sequence may be a read error, since a much larger clone differs from it by one base. At the DNA level, this CDR3 is encoded by other sequences in the same sample as well. This sequence joins TRGV9 and TRGJP. TCRdb offers no J gene call, so here the DNA was matched to germline to obtain one. The CDR3 has 17 residues. Germline V gives CDR1 GITISATS, CDR2 ISYDGTV (reference sequence). Here the CDR3 reads CALWEVRGELGKKIKVF. CDR3 coding DNA: TGCGCCTTGTGGGAGGTGCGTGGAGAGTTGGGCAAAAAAATCAAGGTATTT.

The chain uses TRGV8 and TRGJ1 or TRGJ2. The J gene, not given by TCRdb, was assigned here from a germline match of the nucleotide sequence. The CDR3 covers 9 residues. Germline V CDR1 and CDR2: VENAVY, YDSYNSRV. Trimming removed 3 bases from V and 12 bases from J; junction bases left unmatched: 2. CDR3 DNA sequence: TGTGCCACCTGGGATGTGAAACTCTTT. Residues: CATWDVKLF.

By sample fraction, this clone is large. This sample includes further DNA sequences coding for the same CDR3. V usage is TRGV9 and J usage is TRGJ1 or TRGJ2. Matching the DNA to germline supplied the J gene, which TCRdb does not give. The CDR3 totals 12 residues. V gave up 2 bases and J gave up 3 bases; unmatched junction bases: 1. CDR1 GITISATS and CDR2 ISYDGTV come from the germline V gene (reference sequence). For the CDR3, the DNA is TGTGCCTTGTGGGAGGGTTATTATAAGAAACTCTTT. It codes for CALWEGYYKKLF.

By proportion, this clone is medium-sized. This sample also contains other DNA sequences that code for the same CDR3. The CDR3 loop is CALWEDQELGKKIKVF. CDR3 DNA: TGTGCCTTGTGGGAGGATCAAGAGTTGGGCAAAAAAATCAAGGTATTT. This chain links TRGV9 with TRGJP. The J gene, left out of TCRdb, was set here by checking the DNA against germline. The trim removed 2 bases at V and 4 bases at J, leaving 2 bases unmatched. CDR1 is GITISATS, CDR2 ISYDGTV, per germline (reference sequence). This CDR3 spans 16 amino acids.

This clone appeared a few times. This chain uses TRGV9 with TRGJP. The J gene is absent in TCRdb and was assigned here via DNA matching to germline. This CDR3 is built from 16 residues. Germline V gene lookup returns CDR1 GITISATS and CDR2 ISYDGTV (reference sequence). The V segment lost 4 bases and the J segment 3 bases; nucleotides outside the gene matches: 3. CDR3 sequence (DNA): TGTGCCTTGTGGGATACGCAAGAGTTGGGCAAAAAAATCAAGGTATTT. It is translated as CALWDTQELGKKIKVF.

Notes on this clone: A single base is all that separates this from a far larger clone, so a read error is likely. Other DNA sequences from this sample encode an identical CDR3 as well. This chain uses TRGV9 with TRGJP. Assignment of the J gene here rests on matching the DNA to germline, because TCRdb gives none. CDR3 length equals 18 residues. Per germline, CDR1 GITISATS and CDR2 ISYDGTV (reference sequence). The CDR3 DNA follows: TGTGCCTTGTGGGAGGCCAACGCGGAAGAGTTGGGGAAAAAAATCAAGGTATTT. Protein: CALWEANAEELGKKIKVF.